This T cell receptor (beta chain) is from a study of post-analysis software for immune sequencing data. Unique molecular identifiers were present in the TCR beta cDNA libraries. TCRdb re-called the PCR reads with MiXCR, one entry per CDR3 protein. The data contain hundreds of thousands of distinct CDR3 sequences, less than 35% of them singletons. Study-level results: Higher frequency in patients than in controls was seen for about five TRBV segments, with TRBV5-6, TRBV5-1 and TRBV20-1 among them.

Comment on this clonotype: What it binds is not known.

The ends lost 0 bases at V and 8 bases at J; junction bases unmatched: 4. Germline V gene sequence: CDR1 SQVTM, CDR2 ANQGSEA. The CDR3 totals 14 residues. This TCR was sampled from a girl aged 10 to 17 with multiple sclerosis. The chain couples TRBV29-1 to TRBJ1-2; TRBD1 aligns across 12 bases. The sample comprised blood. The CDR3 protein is CSVEEGQGAGGYTF. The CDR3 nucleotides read TGCAGCGTTGAAGAGGGACAGGGGGCCGGCGGCTACACCTTC.